The source of this T cell receptor (beta chain) is a study of shared clonotypes between healthy human individuals. Overall study: Those who served as donors were a couple of women and a few men between the ages of 18 and 49.

Whole-study results and caveats: For sorted subsets, rarefaction showed incomplete sequencing despite large depth.

Clones were read by immunoSEQ multiplex PCR, and TCRdb kept only the in-frame ones, dropping some. The sample includes about 2.4 million clones, over 85% of them seen just once. With regard to this clone: Its target is not known.

This CDR3 contains 14 residues. V shed 2 bases, J shed 11 bases, and the junction held 6 bases outside the gene matches. Germline V CDR1 and CDR2: SGDLS, YYNGEE. The chain combines TRBV9 with TRBJ1-6; 8 bases fit TRBD1. The TCR originated in a man aged 18 to 35 in good health. Some clones in this sample may be carry-over from other donors' samples. Sequencing was done on a sample of naive CD4+ T cells from PBMCs. Described subset: CD45RA+ positively selected. The CDR3 sequence: CASSVGQGHPPLHF. The CDR3 nucleotides read TGTGCCAGCAGCGTTGGACAGGGTCATCCACCCCTCCACTTT.